This T cell receptor (beta chain) was obtained from a study of T cell responses to AZD1222 COVID-19 vaccine. Overall study results and limits: Among those given AZD1222, only five or six were seropositive at baseline. Dominant CD4 TCR responses targeted spike regions 160-218 and 743-854. Once two AZD1222 doses were given, Spike-specific TCR breadth and depth went up.

Generated by immunoSEQ multiplex PCR, the TCRdb table keeps only in-frame clones and is missing some. The sample carries roughly 110,000 clones, 70% to 90% recorded once. Comment on this clone: Antigen: not known.

The CDR3 runs to 15 residues. V lost 0 bases and J lost 0, with 6 bases in between. Germline assignment: CDR1 LGHDT and CDR2 YNNKEL (reference sequence). The chain has TRBV3-1 (or the pseudogene TRBV3-2) and TRBJ1-3; no firm D call. This receptor was identified in an adult who received the AZD1222 COVID-19 vaccine. The sample consisted of peripheral blood, taken 28 days after the second AZD1222 dose. Written as DNA, the CDR3 is TGTGCCAGCAGCCAAGATTTGTACTCTGGAAACACCATATATTTT. It codes for CASSQDLYSGNTIYF.